The text below deals with one T cell receptor (beta chain). TCRdb's table, derived via immunoSEQ multiplex PCR, lists solely in-frame clones and lacks some. The repertoire includes tens of thousands of clones, more than 75% of them detected once, and around 9.5% sits in the top ten. These data belong to a study of PD-L1 blockade in urothelial cancer. Background on the study: Blood was evaluated 3 weeks (second dose) and 6 weeks after therapy began.

V was shortened by 5 bases and J by 0 bases, with 14 bases between the two germline ends. Germline CDR1 LNHDA, CDR2 SQIVND (reference sequence). This CDR3 spans 16 amino acids. The source is a man between 65 and 85 years old with urothelial cancer. This sequence joins TRBV19 and TRBJ1-5; D is possibly TRBD1 (5 bases). This sample comprised PBMCs, obtained around atezolizumab (anti-PD-L1) treatment. CDR3 bases: TGTGCCAGTAGTCTAGGACGGACATATAGCAATCAGCCCCAGCATTTT. This codes for CASSLGRTYSNQPQHF.